This T cell receptor beta chain was retrieved from a study of OX40 agonist ivuxolimab in advanced cancers. With respect to the entire study: The costimulatory receptor OX40 (CD134) was targeted by ivuxolimab, a fully human IgG2 agonistic monoclonal antibody. The purpose of peripheral TCRbeta sequencing was to test whether ivuxolimab changed TCR sequence diversity and led to clonal T-cell expansion. Patients were allowed to have had prior anti-PD-1, anti-PD-L1 or anti-CTLA-4 therapy, and approximately 39% of the dose-escalation patients had been treated with checkpoint inhibitors. Intravenous ivuxolimab was administered to patients every 2 weeks at six dose levels: 0.01, 0.1, 0.3, 1.5, 3 and 10 mg/kg. The monotherapy dose-escalation portion (N of about 50 patients) of the phase I ivuxolimab trial is reported in the paper. In the dose-escalation cohort, 75% to 90% of patients were male, and the mean age was approximately 60 years with a range of roughly 20 to 85. Partial responses occurred in three dose-escalation patients, of whom one had hepatocellular carcinoma and two had cutaneous melanoma. Among the approximately 54 dose-escalation patients, roughly 20 had hepatocellular carcinoma, around 15 melanoma, 9 renal cell carcinoma and 9 head and neck cancer.

Genomic DNA was extracted from sorted cells for sequencing of the TCRbeta CDR3 region. The immunoSEQ Assay was used to sequence the TCRbeta CDR3 regions. Drawn from immuneACCESS, this table holds only the in-frame rearrangements with V and J called that TCRdb kept. Clones are partly lost; checked studies trace under half to an unresolved V gene and leave the rest unexplained. In this sample the table shows about 92,000 clones, roughly 93% of which occur a single time. The ten most abundant clones make up roughly 0.32% of the sample. Patients with autoimmune disease history or receiving systemic immunosuppression were excluded from the trial. Peripheral blood for TCR sequencing was drawn from every dose cohort at baseline, at cycle 4 day 1 and at cycle 7 day 1. The samples were taken from a phase I, first-in-human, multicenter, open-label dose-escalation trial of ivuxolimab. Adults with locally advanced or metastatic melanoma, renal cell carcinoma, hepatocellular carcinoma or head and neck squamous cell carcinoma were enrolled in the trial. Before TCR sequencing, CD4+ and CD8+ T cells were separately sorted from peripheral blood.

V and J are trimmed by 6 bases and 3 bases, and the gene matches miss 8 bases of the junction. According to the germline V gene (reference sequence), CDR1 reads MNHNY and CDR2 reads SVGAGI. From the cysteine through the phenylalanine, the CDR3 covers 15 amino acids. Only CDR3 DNA is held: 45 bases, read in frame from base 1. As for this clone: Its cognate antigen has yet to be identified. Base quality data are lacking; no much larger clone is found one base away.

General findings and caveats noted by the study authors: After ivuxolimab, more expanded clones were found on average in CD8+ T cells than in CD4+ T cells. Partial responders in the 0.1-3.0 mg/kg groups had among the lowest normalized peripheral clonal expansion, especially among CD8+ T cells. Low levels of normalized T-cell clonal expansion were also seen in some nonresponding patients. The antigen specificity of the clonally expanded peripheral T cells was not determined. At doses of 0.1 to 3.0 mg/kg, clonal expansion of both CD4+ and CD8+ T cells in blood was seen between baseline and week 6.

The chain uses TRBV6-6 and TRBJ2-1, with 7 central nucleotides matching TRBD1. The source material was CD4+ or CD8+ T cells sorted from blood, sampled in a trial of the OX40 agonist ivuxolimab. The source is an adult with an advanced solid tumor such as melanoma, head and neck, liver or kidney cancer. The DNA is TGTGCCAGCAGGCCGACGGGACAGTACTACAATGAGCAGTTCTTC. Its coded protein is CASRPTGQYYNEQFF.